This T cell receptor beta chain was observed in a study of blood T cells in healthy people across ages. Study-wide points: TCR beta diversity was tightly associated with the proportion of naive T cells. Significant beta diversity loss was already apparent by age approximately 38, declining roughly linearly.

Germline trimming cut 4 bases from V and 6 bases from J; bases unmatched to any gene: 7. Looked up from germline, CDR1 is SQVTM and CDR2 is ANQGSEA. The CDR3 runs 13 residues. Regarding this clonotype: Its antigen is as yet unknown.

The authors ran a second PCR of roughly 6 to 12 cycles using a sample-barcoded 5' primer and a J-beta primer mix. All samples gave at least 2.5 million CDR3-containing paired-end reads. TCRdb re-derived calls from the 5' RACE reads in MiXCR, one entry per CDR3 protein. The data contain 1.5 million to 1.9 million distinct CDR3 sequences, about 42% of them seen just once; the ten biggest clones take up approximately 4%. This chain joins TRBV29-1 and TRBJ1-2, with TRBD1 matching over 8 bases. Sequenced sample: blood. This clonotype originated in a woman younger than 35 in good health. CDR3 region: CSVGDRLWDGYTF. The DNA of the CDR3 is TGCAGCGTTGGGGACAGGCTATGGGATGGCTACACCTTC.